This TCR beta chain stems from a study of beta chain features in type 1 diabetes. Notes on the study in general: Among all four CD4+ subsets, Type 1 diabetes patients had TCRB CDR3s that were moderately but significantly shorter.

The whole isolated RNA underwent reverse transcription, so sequencing captured expressed TCRB transcripts. Libraries were prepared by immunoSEQ multiplex PCR; TCRdb keeps only in-frame clonotypes and omits some of them. The sample carries hundreds of thousands of clones, approximately 11% recorded once. The CDR3 length is 16 residues. Looked up from germline, CDR1 is SGHDT and CDR2 is YYEEEE. Trimming removed 6 bases from V and 5 bases from J; junction bases left unmatched: 14. Regarding this clone: Its antigen is unknown.

A CD45RO/CCR7/CD25/CD127/CD95/CD27 panel sorted naive, central memory, regulatory and stem cell-like memory CD4+ cells. The sample consisted of naive CD4+ T cells from blood. The sequence was obtained from a man aged 30 to 45 with type 1 diabetes. The genes are TRBV5-6 and TRBJ2-7; 10 bases align to TRBD1. The CDR3 nucleotides read TGTGCCAGCACCAAGGACTTTGGACAGGGGGAGAACGAGCAGTACTTC. This encodes CASTKDFGQGENEQYF.